The 8 T cell receptor beta chains reported below all come from one sample, sequenced in a study of T cell responses to AZD1222 COVID-19 vaccine. Sequencing was performed with immunoSEQ multiplex PCR; in TCRdb, only in-frame clones are kept and a portion is missing. Altogether roughly 67,000 clones are present, 89% being singletons, with the ten largest covering around 30%. Sample: peripheral blood, taken 28 days after the second AZD1222 dose. These receptors were obtained from an adult who received the AZD1222 COVID-19 vaccine.

J is TRBJ1-3 and V is TRBV6-5; D remains ambiguous. V was cut by 4 bases and J by 0 bases, with 10 bases left in between. From germline, CDR1 is MNHEY and CDR2 SVGAGI. This CDR3 is built from 15 residues. The CDR3 sequence: CASSSNSGSGNTIYF. DNA for the CDR3: TGTGCCAGCAGTTCAAACAGTGGCTCTGGAAACACCATATATTTT.

V is TRBV5-1 and J is TRBJ1-3; D not resolved. Trimming removed 2 bases at V and 2 bases at J, with 14 bases between. Germline V CDR1 and CDR2: SGHRS, YFSETQ. There are 16 residues in the CDR3. The DNA for the CDR3 is TGCGCCAGCAGCTTCGGCTCGGCGACCGCTGGAAACACCATATATTTT. This sequence encodes CASSFGSATAGNTIYF.

The chain is built from TRBV12-3 or TRBV12-4 and TRBJ2-4; D is undetermined. Deletions cut 6 bases from V and 0 bases from J, with 6 bases between. The length of the CDR3 is 13 residues. The chain's CDR3 is CASSDLAKNIQYF. The DNA of the CDR3 is TGTGCCAGCAGCGATCTAGCCAAAAACATTCAGTACTTC.

This clone occurred once. J is TRBJ2-7 and V is TRBV9; D is unclear. V was cut by 1 base and J by 2 bases, with 10 bases left in between. Germline loops: CDR1 SGDLS, CDR2 YYNGEE. The CDR3 is 14 amino acids. This chain's CDR3 is CASSVREQTYEQYF. CDR3 coding DNA: TGTGCCAGCAGCGTAAGGGAACAAACCTACGAGCAGTACTTC. The full variable domain, completed using reference TRBV9 and TRBJ2-7, is DSGVTQTPKHLITATGQRVTLRCSPRSGDLSVYWYQQSLDQGLQFLIQYYNGEERAKGNILERFSAQQFPDLHSELNLSSLELGDSALYFCASSVREQTYEQYFGPGTRLTVT.

The rearrangement joins TRBV4-2 to TRBJ2-3; D is possibly TRBD1 (5 bases). Germline V gene data show CDR1 as LGHNA and CDR2 as YNFKEQ. The CDR3 consists of 12 residues. Trimming took off 4 bases at V and 6 bases at J, with 8 bases between the two ends. The CDR3 DNA sequence: TGTGCCAGCAGCCTAGCAGGGGATACGCAGTATTTT. Its protein is CASSLAGDTQYF.

The rearrangement uses TRBV6-2 or TRBV6-3 and TRBJ2-7; D perhaps matches TRBD1 (6 bases). CDR3 length: 15 amino acids. The V gene lost 2 bases and the J gene lost 4 bases, with 15 bases spanning the gap. Germline V gene lookup returns CDR1 MNHEY and CDR2 SVGEGT. The CDR3 nucleotides read TGTGCCAGCAGTTACAGACCGGGACAACTTTACGAGCAGTACTTC. It codes for CASSYRPGQLYEQYF.

The V and J genes are TRBV7-2 and TRBJ1-2, with D uncertain. Germline V gene sequence: CDR1 SGHTA, CDR2 FQGNSA. CDR3 length: 13 residues. The germline V and J ends were trimmed by 1 base and 7 bases, with 10 bases remaining between them. Here the CDR3 reads CASSLDMTGGYTF. The CDR3 coding sequence is TGTGCCAGCAGCTTAGACATGACGGGTGGCTACACCTTC.

The chain has TRBV5-1 and TRBJ1-1; D gene uncertain. The CDR3 has 12 amino acids. From germline, CDR1 is SGHRS and CDR2 YFSETQ. Trimming stripped 4 bases from V and 10 bases from J, with 14 bases between. The CDR3 DNA reads as TGCGCCAGCAGCGAGGGTGGGGTTGTAGCTTTCTTT. Amino acids: CASSEGGVVAFF.